The 17 T cell receptor beta chains in this list originate from one sample, sequenced in a study of T-cell memory formation after mild COVID-19. TCRdb called the 5' RACE reads again in MiXCR, with one record for every CDR3 protein. The table shows about 560,000 distinct CDR3 sequences, with 17% occurring only once. The source material was PBMCs or a T cell subset sorted from them (not recorded which). These receptors originate from an adult woman who had mild COVID-19 (a few samples of this study predate the infection). Cell type and time point are not known.

CDR3 nucleotide sequence: TGTGCCAGTAGTACGTCAGGGGTCTTCACCAACAATGAGCAGTTCTTC. Protein product: CASSTSGVFTNNEQFF. The V gene is TRBV19, the J gene TRBJ2-1; tentatively, D is TRBD1 (6 bases). The CDR3 consists of 16 residues. Per germline, CDR1 LNHDA and CDR2 SQIVND (reference sequence). Trimming pared 4 bases from V and 5 bases from J, leaving 18 bases between. Full variable domain (missing parts from reference TRBV19 and TRBJ2-1): DGGITQSPKYLFRKEGQNVTLSCEQNLNHDAMYWYRQDPGQGLRLIYYSQIVNDFQKGDIAEGYSVSREKKESFPLTVTSAQKNPTAFYLCASSTSGVFTNNEQFFGPGTRLTVL.

This clonotype was counted a few times. The chain employs TRBV6-5 and TRBJ1-2; TRBD1 matches 8 bases. The V segment lost 7 bases and the J segment 12 bases; nucleotides outside the gene matches: 13. Germline V CDR1 and CDR2: MNHEY, SVGAGI. The CDR3 consists of 13 residues. The CDR3 loop is CASKGLIGQGNTF. The CDR3 DNA sequence: TGTGCCAGCAAAGGCCTAATTGGACAGGGAAACACCTTC.

V is TRBV4-3 and J is TRBJ2-7; D may be TRBD1 or TRBD2 (5 bases each). The CDR3 is 15 amino acids. The V and J ends lost 0 bases and 0 bases respectively, with 9 bases between them. The germline gives CDR1 LGHNA, CDR2 YSLEER. CDR3 loop: CASSQEGESSYEQYF. In DNA, the CDR3 is TGCGCCAGCAGCCAAGAGGGGGAGAGCTCCTACGAGCAGTACTTC.

The chain carries TRBV10-3 and TRBJ2-3; the D gene could be TRBD1 or TRBD2 (5 bases each). Per germline, CDR1 ENHRY and CDR2 SYGVKD. The ends were cut back, 6 bases at V and 5 bases at J, with 12 bases in the middle. CDR3 length: 13 residues. CDR3 in DNA: TGTGCCATCAGGGGGGAGTCCCTAGATACGCAGTATTTT. Protein sequence: CAIRGESLDTQYF.

This rearrangement joins TRBV7-3 to TRBJ2-1; 10 bases match TRBD2. The CDR3 runs to 15 residues. The germline gives CDR1 SGHTA, CDR2 FQGTGA. With V trimmed by 5 bases and J by 5 bases, 6 bases remained unmatched. CDR3 DNA sequence: TGTGCCAGCAGCCTACTAGCGGGGCCCAACAATGAGCAGTTCTTC. It translates to CASSLLAGPNNEQFF.

This clonotype was seen more than once but under ten times. The chain has TRBV12-3 or TRBV12-4 and TRBJ2-1; D remains ambiguous. Trimming shortened V by 9 bases and J by 8 bases, and 23 bases separated the two germline ends. This CDR3 contains 15 residues. CDR3 sequence reads: CASFGGVHHGDEQFF. CDR3 sequence (DNA): TGTGCCAGTTTTGGTGGGGTCCACCATGGGGATGAGCAGTTCTTC.

The CDR3 nucleotides read TGCAGTGCTAGCCCCTTTAGCGGGAGGGTCTCCTACGAGCAGTACTTC. The encoded protein is CSASPFSGRVSYEQYF. The chain employs TRBV20-1 and TRBJ2-7, with 11 bases that match TRBD2. This CDR3 has 16 residues. The V gene's germline CDR1 is DFQATT and CDR2 SNEGSKA (reference sequence). The trim removed 3 bases at V and 0 bases at J, leaving 7 bases unmatched.

The chain links TRBV10-3 to TRBJ1-1; 7 bases are a match to TRBD1. The germline CDR1 and CDR2 sequences are ENHRY and SYGVKD. The CDR3 spans 11 residues. The V segment lost 4 bases and the J segment 10 bases; nucleotides outside the gene matches: 3. Here the CDR3 reads CAISGHRGAFF. The CDR3 DNA reads as TGTGCCATCAGTGGGCACAGGGGAGCTTTCTTT.

The chain links TRBV3-1 to TRBJ1-6; D remains ambiguous. Germline-derived CDR1 and CDR2 are LGHDT and YNNKEL (reference sequence). The germline V and J ends were trimmed by 0 bases and 12 bases, with 6 bases remaining between them. This CDR3 has 12 amino acids. CDR3 sequence reads: CASSQDWGPLHF. Here the CDR3 DNA reads TGTGCCAGCAGCCAAGATTGGGGACCCCTCCACTTT. Looking up the rest from reference TRBV3-1 and TRBJ1-6 gives the full variable domain: DTAVSQTPKYLVTQMGNDKSIKCEQNLGHDTMYWYKQDSKKFLKIMFSYNNKELIINETVPNRFSPKSPDKAHLNLHINSLELGDSAVYFCASSQDWGPLHFGNGTRLTVT.

This clonotype was observed a handful of times. The chain carries TRBV6-1 and TRBJ1-2; 9 bases fit TRBD1. The junction had 10 bases not matched to a gene; V was cut back by 6 bases and J by 5 bases. The CDR3 spans 15 residues. Germline CDR1 reads MNHNS; CDR2 reads SASEGT. CDR3 nucleotide sequence: TGTGCCAGCAGAGTCGGACAGGGGTCGATGTATGGCTACACCTTC. It translates to CASRVGQGSMYGYTF.

V is TRBV19 and J is TRBJ1-5; D remains unclear. The ends were cut back, 4 bases at V and 10 bases at J, with 11 bases in the middle. CDR1 is LNHDA and CDR2 is SQIVND in the germline V gene (reference sequence). The CDR3 runs to 12 residues. The CDR3 protein is CASSKLGGPQHF. The CDR3 DNA reads as TGTGCCAGTAGTAAATTGGGAGGTCCCCAGCATTTT.

The chain's CDR3 is CASSWDFDNEQFF. The CDR3, as DNA: TGTGCCAGCAGCTGGGACTTCGACAATGAGCAGTTCTTC. This chain uses TRBV3-1 with TRBJ2-1; D is perhaps TRBD2 (6 bases). CDR1 and CDR2 from the germline V gene are LGHDT and YNNKEL (reference sequence). V lost 5 bases, J lost 5 bases, and 10 bases lay in between. The CDR3 covers 13 residues.

V gene TRBV12-5 combines with J gene TRBJ2-1, with 9 positions matching TRBD2. The V and J ends lost 3 bases and 4 bases, in that order; junction bases with no gene match: 16. Germline CDR1 is LGHNT and CDR2 is FRNRAP. There are 19 residues in the CDR3. The CDR3 loop is CASGFMYGLAPKRYNEQFF. CDR3 bases: TGTGCTAGTGGTTTTATGTATGGACTAGCGCCTAAGAGATACAATGAGCAGTTCTTC.

J is TRBJ2-5 and V is TRBV20-1, with TRBD2 matching 7 bases. Losses at the gene ends were 6 bases for V and 3 bases for J; bases not matched to a gene: 7. This CDR3 has 13 amino acids. Germline V CDR1 and CDR2: DFQATT, SNEGSKA (reference sequence). The CDR3 DNA reads as TGCAGTGCCCCCCCCGGGGGGAAAGAGACCCAGTACTTC. Translation: CSAPPGGKETQYF.

This clonotype was seen only a few times. The chain combines TRBV5-1 with TRBJ1-2; TRBD1 matches at 8 bases. This CDR3 comprises 14 residues. The germline gives CDR1 SGHRS, CDR2 YFSETQ. V lost 4 bases to trimming and J lost 2 bases; unmatched junction nucleotides: 4. The CDR3 region is CASSVQGGNYGYTF. The CDR3 coding sequence is TGCGCCAGCAGCGTACAGGGGGGGAACTATGGCTACACCTTC.

There are many counts of this clonotype. The rearrangement uses TRBV7-2 and TRBJ2-2, with TRBD2 matching 12 bases. Germline V CDR1 and CDR2: SGHTA, FQGNSA. This CDR3 is 15 amino acids long. Unmatched junction bases numbered 4, after V lost 5 bases and J lost 6 bases. The CDR3 sequence: CASSPTSGRPGELFF. Written as DNA, the CDR3 is TGTGCCAGCAGCCCGACTAGCGGGAGACCCGGGGAGCTGTTTTTT.

This clonotype was observed a few times. The rearrangement joins TRBV5-6 to TRBJ1-6; possibly TRBD1 for D (5 bases). The V gene's germline CDR1 is SGHDT and CDR2 YYEEEE. The V gene lost 2 bases and the J gene lost 5 bases, with 11 bases spanning the gap. The CDR3 is 15 residues long. CDR3 in amino acids: CASSFLTEDNSPLHF. CDR3 coding DNA: TGTGCCAGCAGCTTCTTGACAGAAGATAATTCACCCCTCCACTTT.